A selection of T cell receptor beta chains follows, all from one sample in a study of T cell responses to AZD1222 COVID-19 vaccine. Profiled with immunoSEQ multiplex PCR; TCRdb holds only in-frame clones, not every one. The profile shows 120,000 to 150,000 clones, about 93% of them singletons. The material sequenced was peripheral blood, taken on day 0 of AZD1222 vaccination. Receptor source: an adult in good health. The CDR3 runs from the conserved cysteine through the conserved F or W. Each record gives: clone size, D gene, V gene, J gene, CDR3 protein, CDR3 DNA. D genes are given only for firm matches. The listing skips clone size in some rows; elsewhere it reads once, few, many or a size class.

abundance: NA; d_gene: NA; v_gene: TRBV9; j_gene: TRBJ2-1; CDR3aa: CASSVDGTPNEQFF; CDR3nt: TGTGCCAGCAGCGTAGACGGGACGCCCAATGAGCAGTTCTTC
abundance: NA; d_gene: TRBD2; v_gene: TRBV15; j_gene: TRBJ2-4; CDR3aa: CATSRGTSGLKNIQYF; CDR3nt: TGTGCCACCAGCAGAGGGACTAGCGGACTCAAAAACATTCAGTACTTC
abundance: NA; d_gene: NA; v_gene: TRBV7-2; j_gene: TRBJ2-4; CDR3aa: CASSLSLAKNIQYF; CDR3nt: TGTGCCAGCAGCTTATCCCTAGCCAAAAACATTCAGTACTTC
abundance: NA; d_gene: NA; v_gene: TRBV12-3/TRBV12-4; j_gene: TRBJ1-1; CDR3aa: CASRFGGTEAFF; CDR3nt: TGTGCCAGCAGGTTCGGGGGGACTGAAGCTTTCTTT
abundance: NA; d_gene: NA; v_gene: TRBV7-8; j_gene: TRBJ1-4; CDR3aa: CASRLNRATNEKLFF; CDR3nt: TGTGCCAGCAGGCTTAATCGCGCGACTAATGAAAAACTGTTTTTT
abundance: NA; d_gene: NA; v_gene: TRBV5-1; j_gene: TRBJ1-1; CDR3aa: CASSLGQLTDTEAFF; CDR3nt: TGCGCCAGCAGTCTGGGGCAGCTCACCGACACTGAAGCTTTCTTT
abundance: NA; d_gene: NA; v_gene: TRBV2; j_gene: TRBJ2-7; CDR3aa: CASSSPGMGEQYF; CDR3nt: TGTGCCAGCAGTTCCCCGGGGATGGGCGAGCAGTACTTC
abundance: NA; d_gene: NA; v_gene: TRBV5-1; j_gene: TRBJ2-7; CDR3aa: CASSFRYFVESRKFYEQYF; CDR3nt: TGCGCCAGCAGCTTTCGTTATTTTGTGGAGAGCCGGAAATTCTACGAGCAGTACTTC
abundance: once; d_gene: TRBD1; v_gene: TRBV6-5; j_gene: TRBJ2-7; CDR3aa: CASSYSGTGFGYEQYF; CDR3nt: TGTGCCAGCAGTTACTCTGGGACAGGGTTTGGCTACGAGCAGTACTTC
abundance: NA; d_gene: NA; v_gene: TRBV5-5; j_gene: TRBJ1-1; CDR3aa: CASSLAGINTEAFF; CDR3nt: TGTGCCAGCAGCTTGGCAGGGATCAACACTGAAGCTTTCTTT
abundance: NA; d_gene: NA; v_gene: TRBV15; j_gene: TRBJ2-1; CDR3aa: CATSRDRRGNNEQFF; CDR3nt: TGTGCCACCAGCAGAGATCGGCGGGGCAACAATGAGCAGTTCTTC
abundance: NA; d_gene: NA; v_gene: TRBV11-2; j_gene: TRBJ1-2; CDR3aa: CASSLDYTTDPYGYTF; CDR3nt: TGTGCCAGCAGCTTAGATTATACGACAGACCCATATGGCTACACCTTC
abundance: NA; d_gene: TRBD2; v_gene: TRBV9; j_gene: TRBJ2-1; CDR3aa: CASSVLGSGGPEQFF; CDR3nt: TGTGCCAGCAGCGTACTAGGTAGCGGGGGCCCGGAGCAGTTCTTC
abundance: NA; d_gene: TRBD1; v_gene: TRBV5-1; j_gene: TRBJ1-6; CDR3aa: CASSPGQGNSPLHF; CDR3nt: TGCGCCAGCAGCCCGGGACAGGGAAATTCACCCCTCCACTTT
abundance: NA; d_gene: TRBD1; v_gene: TRBV5-4; j_gene: TRBJ2-1; CDR3aa: CASSPDRGIYNEQFF; CDR3nt: TGTGCCAGCAGCCCGGACAGGGGGATTTACAATGAGCAGTTCTTC
abundance: NA; d_gene: NA; v_gene: TRBV29-1; j_gene: TRBJ2-1; CDR3aa: CSAGALGGNEQFF; CDR3nt: TGCAGCGCCGGGGCCCTGGGCGGCAATGAGCAGTTCTTC